The text below deals with one T cell receptor beta chain. This sample is part of a study of OX40 agonist ivuxolimab in advanced cancers. Libraries were prepared by immunoSEQ multiplex PCR; TCRdb keeps only in-frame clonotypes and omits some of them. The data show about 46,000 clones, roughly 90% seen once. Trimming took 3 bases from V and 0 from J; bases not matched to a gene: 7. The germline CDR1 and CDR2 sequences are MNHEY and SMNVEV (reference sequence). This CDR3 region has 16 residues. The chain couples TRBV27 to TRBJ2-7; TRBD2 matches 8 bases. The clonotype comes from an adult with an advanced solid tumor such as melanoma, head and neck, liver or kidney cancer. The sample was CD4+ or CD8+ T cells sorted from blood, taken in a trial of the OX40 agonist ivuxolimab. Here the CDR3 reads CASSLVSGTPSYEQYF. Here the CDR3 DNA reads TGTGCCAGCAGTTTGGTTAGCGGGACGCCCTCCTACGAGCAGTACTTC.